Sequencing of this T cell receptor (beta chain) was carried out in a study of blood T cell repertoires in COVID-19. Assay: immunoSEQ multiplex PCR; the TCRdb copy retains only in-frame clones and omits some. Altogether 150,000 or so clones are present, over 75% being singletons, with the ten largest covering around 15%. The sequenced material came from peripheral blood. The sequence derives from a man aged 18 to 30 with COVID-19, enrolled during active disease.

The CDR3 nucleotides are TGTGCCAGCTCACCAGGGAGACATCGCTACGAGCAGTACTTC. This codes for CASSPGRHRYEQYF. The V gene is TRBV18, the J gene TRBJ2-7; maybe TRBD2 (5 bases). Trimming pared 2 bases from V and 3 bases from J, leaving 11 bases between. The CDR3 extends over 14 amino acids. Germline V lookup: CDR1 KGHSH, CDR2 LQKENI.